This passage covers 6 T cell receptor beta chains from one sample sequenced in a study of T cells in localized non-small cell lung cancer. The assay was immunoSEQ multiplex PCR, and TCRdb's table has in-frame clones only and misses some. The sample includes roughly 61,000 clones, about four fifths seen only once; the top ten take approximately 4.5%. The sample consisted of PBMCs, taken before any cancer treatment. The receptors originated from a man aged 35-75 years with stage II lung adenocarcinoma.

V and J are TRBV7-9 and TRBJ1-1; no reliable D call. V lost 5 bases to trimming and J lost 0 bases, with 10 bases between them. The CDR3 contains 14 residues. From germline, CDR1 is SEHNR and CDR2 FQNEAQ (reference sequence). The CDR3 spells CASSPNTVNTEAFF. The CDR3 DNA reads as TGTGCCAGCAGCCCCAATACAGTGAACACTGAAGCTTTCTTT.

This clone was found once. The chain is built from TRBV6-5 and TRBJ1-2, with D possibly being TRBD1 (5 bases). V lost 0 bases, J lost 8 bases, and 7 bases lay in between. Germline V gives CDR1 MNHEY, CDR2 SVGAGI. The CDR3 sequence is 12 residues long. CDR3 region: CASSYSGDGYTF. Written as DNA, the CDR3 is TGTGCCAGCAGTTACTCAGGGGACGGCTACACCTTC.

DNA of the CDR3: TGCGCCAGCAGCCAAGATGTAGGCCCTGGAAACACCATATATTTT. Protein product: CASSQDVGPGNTIYF. The V gene is TRBV4-3, the J gene TRBJ1-3, with D uncertain. V was cut by 0 bases and J by 2 bases, with 8 bases left in between. This CDR3 is built from 15 residues. The germline V gene has CDR1 LGHNA and CDR2 YSLEER.

J is TRBJ1-2 and V is TRBV7-2; a possible D gene is TRBD1 (5 bases). Germline V gene data show CDR1 as SGHTA and CDR2 as FQGNSA. The CDR3 sequence is 14 residues long. V lost 6 bases, J lost 3 bases, and 14 bases lay in between. The CDR3 reads CASRLDRGDYGYTF. The CDR3 nucleotides are TGTGCCAGCAGACTCGACAGAGGAGACTATGGCTACACCTTC.

The CDR3 is CASSSQGYQPQHF. CDR3 nucleotides: TGTGCCAGCAGCTCACAGGGGTATCAGCCCCAGCATTTT. The chain uses TRBV7-2 and TRBJ1-5; 7 bases align to TRBD1. The V gene's germline CDR1 is SGHTA and CDR2 FQGNSA. The V gene end was trimmed by 4 bases and the J gene end by 5 bases; junction bases not matched to a gene: 2. This CDR3 region has 13 residues.

This chain links TRBV2 with TRBJ2-1, with 10 bases lining up with TRBD2. The ends lost 8 bases at V and 4 bases at J; junction bases unmatched: 8. CDR1 SNHLY and CDR2 FYNNEI come from the germline V gene. The CDR3 runs 15 residues. The CDR3 sequence is CASSSGSRWYNEQFF. For the CDR3, the DNA is TGTGCCAGCTCTAGCGGGAGTCGGTGGTACAATGAGCAGTTCTTC.